The 22 T cell receptor beta chains listed next were all sequenced from one sample in a study of human T cells and chemical hapten exposure. Time point of the sample: pre-sensitization, week 0. Documented treatment: therapeutic diphenylcyclopropenone sensitization with weekly scalp DPC. Via MiXCR, TCRdb re-called the RACE reads, giving one row per CDR3 protein. The top ten hold 1.6% of the sample, which has approximately 100,000 distinct CDR3 sequences, 9.5% to 15% seen once. The material sequenced was whole blood, taken in connection with sensitization to the hapten diphenylcyclopropenone (DPC). Receptors were obtained from a woman aged 50 to 60 with alopecia areata. Some clones in this sample may be carry-over from other donors' samples.

Only a few counts were recorded for this clonotype. This rearrangement joins TRBV12-3 or TRBV12-4 to TRBJ2-2; D is unclear. There are 15 residues in the CDR3. V was cut by 1 base and J by 4 bases, with 10 bases left in between. In DNA form, the CDR3 reads TGTGCCAGCAGTTTAGGGACGCGGCCCACCGGGGAGCTGTTTTTT. This encodes CASSLGTRPTGELFF.

This clonotype has more than one count but fewer than ten. The chain couples TRBV5-1 to TRBJ1-3; TRBD1 might be the D (6 bases). Trimming removed 7 bases at V and 0 bases at J, with 14 bases between. CDR3 length: 15 residues. Germline V gene data show CDR1 as SGHRS and CDR2 as YFSETQ. Here the CDR3 reads CASSQDRYSGNTIYF. CDR3 nucleotides: TGCGCCAGCTCCCAGGACAGATACTCTGGAAACACCATATATTTT.

Many counts were recorded for this clonotype. The chain links TRBV20-1 to TRBJ1-2; D remains ambiguous. This CDR3 spans 15 amino acids. The germline V gene has CDR1 DFQATT and CDR2 SNEGSKA (reference sequence). Deletions cut 0 bases from V and 8 bases from J, with 19 bases between. DNA for the CDR3: TGCAGTGCTAGAGATCGAACAGTTGGACCCAAAGGCTACACCTTC. Amino acids: CSARDRTVGPKGYTF.

The chain is built from TRBV3-1 and TRBJ2-7; D unclear. V lost 3 bases and J lost 6, with 15 bases in between. The germline CDR1 and CDR2 sequences are LGHDT and YNNKEL (reference sequence). The CDR3 consists of 14 residues. The CDR3 region has the DNA TGTGCCAGCAGCCAGCGGACCAAACGGCTCGAGCAGTACTTC. It codes for CASSQRTKRLEQYF.

This clonotype has a handful of counts. The chain uses TRBV11-2 and TRBJ2-2; 9 positions agree with TRBD1. The J segment lost 7 bases and the V segment lost 4 bases, leaving 7 bases of the junction unmatched. This CDR3 comprises 15 residues. Germline V gene data show CDR1 as SGHAT and CDR2 as FQNNGV. As DNA, the CDR3 is TGTGCCAGCAGCTCCCTCCGGACAGGGGTCGGGGAGCTGTTTTTT. Translating it yields CASSSLRTGVGELFF.

Ten or more counts support this clonotype. This chain uses TRBV19 with TRBJ2-1; no clear D gene. CDR1 and CDR2 (germline): LNHDA, SQIVND (reference sequence). Between the trimmed V and J ends, which lost 3 bases and 7 bases, there was a span of 16 bases. CDR3 length: 15 amino acids. The CDR3 is CASSIITGSLNEQFF. The CDR3 nucleotides read TGTGCCAGTAGTATCATAACCGGGTCTCTAAATGAGCAGTTCTTC. Supplemented by reference TRBV19 and TRBJ2-1, the full variable domain reads DGGITQSPKYLFRKEGQNVTLSCEQNLNHDAMYWYRQDPGQGLRLIYYSQIVNDFQKGDIAEGYSVSREKKESFPLTVTSAQKNPTAFYLCASSIITGSLNEQFFGPGTRLTVL.

The chain links TRBV11-2 to TRBJ2-7; tentatively, D is TRBD1 (6 bases). V lost 3 bases and J lost 11, with 11 bases in between. From germline, CDR1 is SGHAT and CDR2 FQNNGV. CDR3 length: 11 amino acids. Here the CDR3 reads CASSFAGTKYF. As DNA, the CDR3 is TGTGCCAGCAGCTTCGCCGGGACAAAGTACTTC. The full variable domain, with the rest looked up from reference TRBV11-2 and TRBJ2-7, is EAGVAQSPRYKIIEKRQSVAFWCNPISGHATLYWYQQILGQGPKLLIQFQNNGVVDDSQLPKDRFSAERLKGVDSTLKIQPAKLEDSAVYLCASSFAGTKYFGPGTRLTVT.

The rearrangement links TRBV6-4 to TRBJ2-2; TRBD2 is a possible D gene (5 bases). The CDR3 contains 15 residues. The germline V gene has CDR1 MRHNA and CDR2 SNTAGT. V was shortened by 7 bases and J by 0 bases, with 12 bases between the two germline ends. CDR3 sequence reads: CASKGSGSNTGELFF. The CDR3 DNA reads TGTGCCAGCAAAGGGAGCGGATCGAACACCGGGGAGCTGTTTTTT.

In this sample, this clonotype turned up many times. V is TRBV5-6 and J is TRBJ1-1; D is uncertain. The CDR3 extends over 12 amino acids. V was trimmed by 4 bases and J by 1 base, leaving 5 bases between them. The germline gives CDR1 SGHDT, CDR2 YYEEEE. The CDR3 loop reads CASSLTNTEAFF. CDR3 nucleotides: TGTGCCAGCAGCCTTACGAACACTGAAGCTTTCTTT. Supplemented by reference TRBV5-6 and TRBJ1-1, the full variable domain reads DAGVTQSPTHLIKTRGQQVTLRCSPKSGHDTVSWYQQALGQGPQFIFQYYEEEERQRGNFPDRFSGHQFPNYSSELNVNALLLGDSALYLCASSLTNTEAFFGQGTRLTVV.

This clonotype was recorded many times. The V and J genes are TRBV11-2 and TRBJ2-5; D may be TRBD1 (6 bases). CDR1 is SGHAT, CDR2 FQNNGV, per germline. The CDR3 spans 13 residues. The ends were cut back, 4 bases at V and 5 bases at J, with 11 bases in the middle. As DNA, the CDR3 is TGTGCCAGCAGCTCTCAGGGGATGGAGACCCAGTACTTC. Protein product: CASSSQGMETQYF. Full variable domain (outside the CDR3, taken from reference TRBV11-2 and TRBJ2-5): EAGVAQSPRYKIIEKRQSVAFWCNPISGHATLYWYQQILGQGPKLLIQFQNNGVVDDSQLPKDRFSAERLKGVDSTLKIQPAKLEDSAVYLCASSSQGMETQYFGPGTRLLVL.

This clonotype showed up just a few times. The CDR3 here is CASSYSTRGEAFF. The CDR3 coding sequence is TGTGCCAGCAGTTACTCCACACGGGGTGAAGCTTTCTTT. V usage is TRBV6-5 and J usage is TRBJ1-1; D is undetermined. CDR3 length: 13 amino acids. Trimming left V 0 bases short and J 7 bases short, with 9 bases between. The germline V gene encodes CDR1 MNHEY and CDR2 SVGAGI.

This clonotype was seen more than once but under ten times. The chain has TRBV27 and TRBJ1-1; D call uncertain. This CDR3 comprises 15 residues. The germline V gene has CDR1 MNHEY and CDR2 SMNVEV (reference sequence). Trimming removed 2 bases at V and 0 bases at J, with 10 bases between. The CDR3 nucleotides are TGTGCCAGCAGTTTAGGGGTCAGCATGAACACTGAAGCTTTCTTT. Amino acids: CASSLGVSMNTEAFF.

This clonotype was detected only a few times. V usage is TRBV6-1 and J usage is TRBJ2-7; a possible D gene is TRBD1 (5 bases). The germline V gene encodes CDR1 MNHNS and CDR2 SASEGT. Trimming stripped 0 bases from V and 8 bases from J, with 17 bases between. CDR3 length: 15 residues. The CDR3 sequence: CASSEAHGQGYKQYF. The CDR3 DNA follows: TGTGCCAGCAGTGAAGCCCACGGACAAGGGTATAAGCAGTACTTC.

The chain recombines TRBV6-5 with TRBJ2-7; either TRBD1 or TRBD2 may fit D (5 bases each). CDR3 length: 12 amino acids. Germline V gene data show CDR1 as MNHEY and CDR2 as SVGAGI. V was trimmed by 8 bases and J by 7 bases, leaving 15 bases between them. The CDR3: CASRGRGWEQYF. The DNA of the CDR3 is TGTGCCAGCCGGGGAAGGGGCTGGGAGCAGTACTTC.

V usage is TRBV12-3 or TRBV12-4 and J usage is TRBJ1-1; weak D call: TRBD1 (5 bases). The CDR3 contains 12 residues. V gave up 3 bases and J gave up 6 bases, with 8 bases separating them. Here the CDR3 reads CASSLGDPEAFF. The CDR3 DNA reads TGTGCCAGCAGTTTGGGGGACCCTGAAGCTTTCTTT.

The rearrangement uses TRBV5-1 and TRBJ1-3; possibly TRBD1 for D (6 bases). Trimming cost V 0 bases and J 0 bases, with 28 bases left between them. CDR3 length equals 22 residues. CDR1 is SGHRS and CDR2 is YFSETQ in the germline V gene. The CDR3 loop is CASSLGPRSRDTAALSGNTIYF. CDR3 bases: TGCGCCAGCAGCTTGGGTCCCAGATCCCGGGACACCGCCGCCCTCTCTGGAAACACCATATATTTT.

This clonotype was seen more than once but under ten times. The V and J genes are TRBV2 and TRBJ1-1; the D gene is possibly TRBD1 (6 bases). The CDR3 consists of 13 residues. Trimming left V 9 bases short and J 1 base short, with 12 bases between. Germline V gene sequence: CDR1 SNHLY, CDR2 FYNNEI. The CDR3 DNA reads as TGTGCCAGTTACCGGGACACGAACACTGAAGCTTTCTTT. Translating gives CASYRDTNTEAFF.

In this sample, this clonotype turned up many times. The DNA for the CDR3 is TGTGCCAGCAGCCCGACAGGAAGCTCTGGGGCCAACGTCCTGACTTTC. Protein product: CASSPTGSSGANVLTF. The rearrangement links TRBV11-2 to TRBJ2-6; maybe TRBD1 (6 bases). Germline assignment: CDR1 SGHAT and CDR2 FQNNGV. V was trimmed by 5 bases and J by 0 bases, leaving 11 bases between them. The CDR3 spans 16 residues.

This clonotype has a count of ten or more. V and J are TRBV28 and TRBJ1-1; a weak D match, TRBD1 (5 bases). Trimming removed 7 bases at V and 10 bases at J, with 16 bases between. Germline values: CDR1 MDHEN, CDR2 SYDVKM. This CDR3 has 12 amino acids. The CDR3 nucleotides read TGTGCCAGCACCTTAGGGGAAACGAGAGCTTTCTTT. This codes for CASTLGETRAFF.

This clonotype has ten or more counts. The chain joins TRBV21-1 to TRBJ2-7; TRBD2 is taken as the D call from the table, unchecked against the DNA. TRBV21-1 is flagged as a pseudogene. The CDR3 length is 17 residues. The DNA for the CDR3 is TGTGCCAGCACTGAGCGGGAGGTTCGACAGTTGGGCGTCGAGCAGTACTTC. This translates into CASTEREVRQLGVEQYF.

The CDR3 bases are TGTGCCAGCAGCTTACTCGGCGGGAGGAGTCGTGAGCAGTTCTTC. Protein product: CASSLLGGRSREQFF. This chain connects TRBV7-2 to TRBJ2-1; 8 nucleotides match TRBD2. In germline, CDR1 is SGHTA, CDR2 FQGNSA. CDR3 length equals 15 residues. Trimming cost V 2 bases and J 9 bases; bases outside gene matches: 9.

Many counts were recorded for this clonotype. The V and J genes are TRBV4-1 and TRBJ2-2, with D tentatively TRBD2 (6 bases). V lost 6 bases and J lost 2, with 13 bases in between. Germline values: CDR1 MGHRA, CDR2 YSYEKL. This CDR3 is built from 15 residues. CDR3 nucleotides: TGCGCCAGCAGACACCGGGACTCCAACACCGGGGAGCTGTTTTTT. Residues: CASRHRDSNTGELFF.